Listed below are T cell receptor beta chains from one sample, sequenced in a study of control samples from healthy donors and cancer patients. Repertoires were generated with immunoSEQ multiplex PCR, while TCRdb's copy carries only in-frame clones and drops some. The table lists about 120,000 clones, around nine tenths of them singletons, with 12% in the top ten. Sequenced sample: blood. These receptors all stem from a man aged 30 to 39 in good health. Each CDR3 is given with its conserved first and last residue. The D gene is left open where the match is weak. Clone size appears in some rows only: once, few, many, or a class for an expanded clone.

len: 14; j_gene: TRBJ1-6; d_gene: TRBD1; abundance: .; v_gene: TRBV6-5; CDR3nt: TGTGCCAGCAGTTGGGGACAGGGTGATTCACCCCTCCACTTT; CDR3aa: CASSWGQGDSPLHF
len: 17; j_gene: TRBJ2-1; d_gene: TRBD2; abundance: .; v_gene: TRBV27; CDR3nt: TGTGCCAGCAGTTTAAAATCGAGCGGGGGATCCTACAATGAGCAGTTCTTC; CDR3aa: CASSLKSSGGSYNEQFF
len: 16; j_gene: TRBJ1-4; d_gene: .; abundance: .; v_gene: TRBV14; CDR3nt: TGTGCCAGCAGCCAAAGTTCAGGACAGAGGAATGAAAAACTGTTTTTT; CDR3aa: CASSQSSGQRNEKLFF
len: 13; j_gene: TRBJ2-7; d_gene: .; abundance: once; v_gene: TRBV11-3; CDR3nt: TGTGCCAGCAGCTTACAGGCCGCCTACGAGCAGTACTTC; CDR3aa: CASSLQAAYEQYF
len: 17; j_gene: TRBJ2-3; d_gene: .; abundance: .; v_gene: TRBV5-1; CDR3nt: TGCGCCAGCAGCCTGGATGGGGGGACTGGCTTCACAGATACGCAGTATTTT; CDR3aa: CASSLDGGTGFTDTQYF
len: 16; j_gene: TRBJ1-5; d_gene: .; abundance: .; v_gene: TRBV6-2/TRBV6-3; CDR3nt: TGTGCCAGCAGTACCCTGACGAGGGGGATGTATCAGCCCCAGCATTTT; CDR3aa: CASSTLTRGMYQPQHF
len: 16; j_gene: TRBJ1-6; d_gene: TRBD1; abundance: .; v_gene: TRBV4-2; CDR3nt: TGTGCCAGCAGCCAAGACGGGACAGGGGCTAATTCACCCCTCCACTTT; CDR3aa: CASSQDGTGANSPLHF
len: 16; j_gene: TRBJ2-5; d_gene: .; abundance: .; v_gene: TRBV5-1; CDR3nt: TGCGCCAGCAGCGTAAGGGGGAACAGCCTAGGGGAGACCCAGTACTTC; CDR3aa: CASSVRGNSLGETQYF
len: 13; j_gene: TRBJ2-3; d_gene: .; abundance: .; v_gene: TRBV5-1; CDR3nt: TGCGCCAGCAGCTTAGGAGAGCCTGATACGCAGTATTTT; CDR3aa: CASSLGEPDTQYF
len: 14; j_gene: TRBJ1-4; d_gene: .; abundance: .; v_gene: TRBV5-5; CDR3nt: TGTGCCAGCAGCTTATTTTCCGAGGGTGAAAAACTGTTTTTT; CDR3aa: CASSLFSEGEKLFF
len: 12; j_gene: TRBJ1-2; d_gene: .; abundance: .; v_gene: TRBV11-2; CDR3nt: TGTGCCAGCAGTGGAGGCGAGGGTGGCTACACCTTC; CDR3aa: CASSGGEGGYTF
len: 11; j_gene: TRBJ1-2; d_gene: .; abundance: .; v_gene: TRBV30; CDR3nt: TGTGCCTGGGGACAACGTTTCGGCTACACCTTC; CDR3aa: CAWGQRFGYTF
len: 15; j_gene: TRBJ2-3; d_gene: TRBD2; abundance: .; v_gene: TRBV3-1/TRBV3-2; CDR3nt: TGTGCCAGCAGCCAAGGACTAGCTGGTACAGATACGCAGTATTTT; CDR3aa: CASSQGLAGTDTQYF
len: 11; j_gene: TRBJ2-1; d_gene: TRBD2; abundance: .; v_gene: TRBV12-3/TRBV12-4; CDR3nt: TGTGCCACCTCCCTGGGGGGGGACCAGTTCTTC; CDR3aa: CATSLGGDQFF
len: 16; j_gene: TRBJ1-6; d_gene: TRBD1; abundance: few; v_gene: TRBV9; CDR3nt: TGTGCCAGCAGCGTAGACCCGGGACAGGTGGTTTCACCCCTCCACTTT; CDR3aa: CASSVDPGQVVSPLHF
len: 15; j_gene: TRBJ1-2; d_gene: TRBD1; abundance: once; v_gene: TRBV2; CDR3nt: TGTGCCAGCAGTGTGTCAGGGGGTAATAACTATGGCTACACCTTC; CDR3aa: CASSVSGGNNYGYTF
len: 20; j_gene: TRBJ2-6; d_gene: .; abundance: .; v_gene: TRBV5-8; CDR3nt: TGTGCCAGCAGCTTCAGGCGGGGGCGAAGTTACGGAGGTACGGCCAACGTCCTGACTTTC; CDR3aa: CASSFRRGRSYGGTANVLTF
len: 14; j_gene: TRBJ2-5; d_gene: TRBD1; abundance: .; v_gene: TRBV6-5; CDR3nt: TGTGCCAGCAGTCCTCAGGGGGCAGGAGTGACCCAGTACTTC; CDR3aa: CASSPQGAGVTQYF
len: 13; j_gene: TRBJ1-2; d_gene: .; abundance: few; v_gene: TRBV5-1; CDR3nt: TGCGCCAGCAGCTTGGACAGCAACTATGGCTACACCTTC; CDR3aa: CASSLDSNYGYTF
len: 14; j_gene: TRBJ2-2; d_gene: TRBD2; abundance: .; v_gene: TRBV19; CDR3nt: TGTGCCAGTAGACTTGCGGGGGAGGTCGGGGAGCTGTTTTTT; CDR3aa: CASRLAGEVGELFF
len: 13; j_gene: TRBJ2-3; d_gene: .; abundance: .; v_gene: TRBV27; CDR3nt: TGTGCCAGCAGTTCCTTGTCCACAGATACGCAGTATTTT; CDR3aa: CASSSLSTDTQYF
len: 15; j_gene: TRBJ1-6; d_gene: .; abundance: .; v_gene: TRBV5-1; CDR3nt: TGCGCCAGCAGCTTGTTACAGGGAGGAAATTCACCCCTCCACTTT; CDR3aa: CASSLLQGGNSPLHF
len: 15; j_gene: TRBJ2-7; d_gene: TRBD1; abundance: .; v_gene: TRBV7-6; CDR3nt: TGTGCCAGCAGTCGGGACAGGGGGCGAACCTACGAGCAGTACTTC; CDR3aa: CASSRDRGRTYEQYF
len: 12; j_gene: TRBJ1-2; d_gene: .; abundance: .; v_gene: TRBV12-3/TRBV12-4; CDR3nt: TGTGCCAGCAGTCGACAGGTCTATGGCTACACCTTC; CDR3aa: CASSRQVYGYTF
len: 16; j_gene: TRBJ1-5; d_gene: .; abundance: .; v_gene: TRBV5-1; CDR3nt: TGCGCCAGCAGCTTGGATCCGTGGGGGGTTGGTCAGCCCCAGCATTTT; CDR3aa: CASSLDPWGVGQPQHF
len: 16; j_gene: TRBJ2-1; d_gene: TRBD2; abundance: .; v_gene: TRBV19; CDR3nt: TGTGCCAGTAGTTCTCAGGCGGGGGTTTCCTACAATGAGCAGTTCTTC; CDR3aa: CASSSQAGVSYNEQFF
len: 17; j_gene: TRBJ1-4; d_gene: TRBD1; abundance: .; v_gene: TRBV5-5; CDR3nt: TGTGCCAGCAGCTCCCGGGACAGGGGTCGTAGGAATGAAAAACTGTTTTTT; CDR3aa: CASSSRDRGRRNEKLFF
len: 13; j_gene: TRBJ2-5; d_gene: .; abundance: .; v_gene: TRBV7-8; CDR3nt: TGTGCCAGCAGCTTCAGGGGCTGGGAGACCCAGTACTTC; CDR3aa: CASSFRGWETQYF
len: 14; j_gene: TRBJ1-6; d_gene: .; abundance: .; v_gene: TRBV18; CDR3nt: TGTGCCAGCTCACCAACCAAAGGGAATTCACCCCTCCACTTT; CDR3aa: CASSPTKGNSPLHF
len: 15; j_gene: TRBJ1-3; d_gene: .; abundance: .; v_gene: TRBV5-4; CDR3nt: TGTGCCAGCAGCCCCGGCTCGGGCCCTGGAAACACCATATATTTT; CDR3aa: CASSPGSGPGNTIYF
len: 15; j_gene: TRBJ1-1; d_gene: .; abundance: many; v_gene: TRBV2; CDR3nt: TGTGCCAGCAGCCGATTGGGGGGTCAGAACACTGAAGCTTTCTTT; CDR3aa: CASSRLGGQNTEAFF
len: 14; j_gene: TRBJ1-2; d_gene: .; abundance: .; v_gene: TRBV5-1; CDR3nt: TGCGCCAGCAGCTTGGATAATCCAGGCTATGGCTACACCTTC; CDR3aa: CASSLDNPGYGYTF
len: 14; j_gene: TRBJ2-3; d_gene: TRBD1; abundance: .; v_gene: TRBV19; CDR3nt: TGTGCCAGTAGCCTGACAGGGGTCACAGATACGCAGTATTTT; CDR3aa: CASSLTGVTDTQYF
len: 13; j_gene: TRBJ1-1; d_gene: .; abundance: .; v_gene: TRBV6-1; CDR3nt: TGTGCCAGCAGTGAAAGGGTAAATTTAAGGGCTTTCTTT; CDR3aa: CASSERVNLRAFF
len: 16; j_gene: TRBJ2-5; d_gene: .; abundance: .; v_gene: TRBV21-1; CDR3nt: TGTGCCAGCAGCAAGGGCAGCGGGGGGGCCGAGGAGACCCAGTACTTC; CDR3aa: CASSKGSGGAEETQYF
len: 16; j_gene: TRBJ2-5; d_gene: .; abundance: .; v_gene: TRBV19; CDR3nt: TGTGCCAGTAGTATTATCACAGGGTCCCAACAAGAGACCCAGTACTTC; CDR3aa: CASSIITGSQQETQYF
len: 15; j_gene: TRBJ1-1; d_gene: .; abundance: few; v_gene: TRBV27; CDR3nt: TGTGCCAGCAGTTTATCGATGGACAGGAACACTGAAGCTTTCTTT; CDR3aa: CASSLSMDRNTEAFF
len: 18; j_gene: TRBJ1-5; d_gene: .; abundance: few; v_gene: TRBV4-1; CDR3nt: TGCGCCAGCAGCCTTGGCGTGGTTTCTCGGCTAGGAAATCAGCCCCAGCATTTT; CDR3aa: CASSLGVVSRLGNQPQHF
len: 11; j_gene: TRBJ2-7; d_gene: .; abundance: .; v_gene: TRBV2; CDR3nt: TGTGCCACCAAGACCACCGACGAGCAGTACTTC; CDR3aa: CATKTTDEQYF
len: 13; j_gene: TRBJ1-1; d_gene: .; abundance: .; v_gene: TRBV12-3/TRBV12-4; CDR3nt: TGTGCCAGCAGTTTTGAGGGAAACACTGAAGCTTTCTTT; CDR3aa: CASSFEGNTEAFF
len: 16; j_gene: TRBJ2-2; d_gene: .; abundance: .; v_gene: TRBV4-1; CDR3nt: TGCGCCAGCAGCCAAGGAAACGGCGAGACGGCCGGGGAGCTGTTTTTT; CDR3aa: CASSQGNGETAGELFF
len: 15; j_gene: TRBJ1-3; d_gene: .; abundance: .; v_gene: TRBV19; CDR3nt: TGTGCCAGCCGAGACAAGGGGATCTCTGGAAACACCATATATTTT; CDR3aa: CASRDKGISGNTIYF
len: 14; j_gene: TRBJ2-1; d_gene: .; abundance: .; v_gene: TRBV30; CDR3nt: TGTGCCTGGGCGACGGCTAGCTCCTACAATGAGCAGTTCTTC; CDR3aa: CAWATASSYNEQFF
len: 16; j_gene: TRBJ1-3; d_gene: .; abundance: .; v_gene: TRBV11-2; CDR3nt: TGTGCCAGCAGCTTAGATTGGGGGGACTCTGGAAACACCATATATTTT; CDR3aa: CASSLDWGDSGNTIYF
len: 12; j_gene: TRBJ2-5; d_gene: .; abundance: .; v_gene: TRBV11-3; CDR3nt: TGTGCCAGCAGCCCCTCTCAAGAGACCCAGTACTTC; CDR3aa: CASSPSQETQYF
len: 13; j_gene: TRBJ1-1; d_gene: TRBD1; abundance: once; v_gene: TRBV5-1; CDR3nt: TGCGCCAGCAGCTTGGACGGACAGGGGAAAGCTTTCTTT; CDR3aa: CASSLDGQGKAFF
len: 15; j_gene: TRBJ2-3; d_gene: .; abundance: .; v_gene: TRBV9; CDR3nt: TGTGCCAGCAGCGTAGCTCTACAGGGACCAGATACGCAGTATTTT; CDR3aa: CASSVALQGPDTQYF
len: 13; j_gene: TRBJ1-1; d_gene: .; abundance: .; v_gene: TRBV12-3/TRBV12-4; CDR3nt: TGTGCCAGCAGTTATTTCCTTCGGACTGAAGCTTTCTTT; CDR3aa: CASSYFLRTEAFF
len: 15; j_gene: TRBJ2-1; d_gene: .; abundance: .; v_gene: TRBV4-1; CDR3nt: TGCGCCAGCAGCCAAGTAATGGTCCAGGGCTATGAGCAGTTCTTC; CDR3aa: CASSQVMVQGYEQFF
len: 12; j_gene: TRBJ1-4; d_gene: .; abundance: .; v_gene: TRBV14; CDR3nt: TGTGCCAGCAGCCAAGGGCCGCAAAAACTGTTTTTT; CDR3aa: CASSQGPQKLFF
len: 14; j_gene: TRBJ1-6; d_gene: .; abundance: .; v_gene: TRBV14; CDR3nt: TGTGCCAGCAGCCTTGAGGCACGAAATTCACCCCTCCACTTT; CDR3aa: CASSLEARNSPLHF
len: 14; j_gene: TRBJ1-1; d_gene: .; abundance: once; v_gene: TRBV30; CDR3nt: TGTGCCTGTACCTACAGTGCGGGAAACACTGAAGCTTTCTTT; CDR3aa: CACTYSAGNTEAFF
len: 15; j_gene: TRBJ1-1; d_gene: .; abundance: .; v_gene: TRBV27; CDR3nt: TGTGCCAGCAGTTTAAGCCCAGGGATCGGGACTGAAGCTTTCTTT; CDR3aa: CASSLSPGIGTEAFF
len: 14; j_gene: TRBJ1-1; d_gene: .; abundance: .; v_gene: TRBV3-1/TRBV3-2; CDR3nt: TGTGCCAGCAGCCTCGAATGGCGACAGTCGAAAGCTTTCTTT; CDR3aa: CASSLEWRQSKAFF
len: 15; j_gene: TRBJ1-5; d_gene: .; abundance: few; v_gene: TRBV3-1/TRBV3-2; CDR3nt: TGTGCCAGCAGCCCCATGTCGGGAGGCAATCAGCCCCAGCATTTT; CDR3aa: CASSPMSGGNQPQHF
len: 15; j_gene: TRBJ1-6; d_gene: .; abundance: .; v_gene: TRBV21-1; CDR3nt: TGTGCCAGCAACAAACTGGTCAGGGATACTTCACCCCTCCACTTT; CDR3aa: CASNKLVRDTSPLHF
len: 13; j_gene: TRBJ1-1; d_gene: .; abundance: .; v_gene: TRBV12-3/TRBV12-4; CDR3nt: TGTGCCAGCAGCCGACTAATGGACACTGAAGCTTTCTTT; CDR3aa: CASSRLMDTEAFF